Described below is a single T cell receptor beta chain sequence and its context. No antigen is known for it. No per-base quality is available; no much larger clone lies one base away. The sample is drawn from a study of T cells in Graves' hyperthyroidism and ophthalmopathy (dated by TCRdb to the late 2010s). In terms of the full investigation: Peripheral blood samples were taken at the time of initial diagnosis, prior to any treatment. TCR V-J signatures able to tell the groups apart were searched for in a discovery cohort of some 97 patients, of whom around 43 had Graves' ophthalmopathy and 55 to 65 had stable Graves' hyperthyroidism. Prospective prediction of ophthalmopathy was tested in an independent validation cohort consisting of some 19 hyperthyroidism patients and some 16 patients who later progressed to ophthalmopathy. The approximately 100 discovery patients were randomly divided into training and test sets at a 7:3 ratio. In addition, the study compared T-cell repertoires in thyroid tissue and in blood from roughly six Graves' hyperthyroidism patients. Once sampling was done, hyperthyroidism patients were given methimazole at a starting dose of 30 mg daily, whereas ophthalmopathy patients were given high-dose intravenous methylprednisolone. According to the paper, TCR Vbeta CDR3 sequencing was carried out on some 140 peripheral blood samples, which came from fewer than 50 ophthalmopathy, 80 or so hyperthyroidism and roughly 17 progressor patients.

The germline V gene provides CDR1 SGHNT and CDR2 YENEEA. Inclusive of the bounding cysteine and phenylalanine, the CDR3 is 18 residues long. Just CDR3 DNA is preserved here, 54 bases in frame from base 1. Trimming accounts for 0 bases at V and 4 bases at J, while the number of junction bases matched to no gene is 10. Amplification of TCR beta CDR3 regions was carried out from RNA transcripts. A first-round RT-PCR of the TCR CDR3 used the HTBI primer set with the Qiagen OneStep RT-PCR kit. Libraries were constructed in a second round of multiplex PCR, after which size selection and purification were performed. Paired-end sequencing of the libraries was performed with 100 bp reads on an Illumina HiSeq2000. Per the source publication's procedure: SOAPnuke was used to process the raw data, removing reads that contained adapters or uncalled bases, had a mean Phred below 15, or lacked an exact match to the constant primer or identifier. COPE v1.2.5 was used to merge the high-quality paired reads, and each unique nucleotide sequence was defined as a clonotype. MiTCR v1.1 was used to align clonotypes to the IMGT TRBV, TRBD and TRBJ reference segments. Analysis was restricted to V-J combinations with a frequency above 0.0001, which covered just over 98% of repertoires. A TCS score was defined as the ratio of F50 (clonal expansion) to E x V (chaos), with BLOSUM62-based TCRdist applied between CDR3 peptides within each V-J. Welch's t-statistics and random forest reduced roughly 540 V-J features to under 15, which were used in a naive Bayes classifier (R e1071). TCRdb cleaned the public reads at Q25 with fastp, built clones with MiXCR and kept in-frame beta chains. Duplicate CDR3 protein sequences are folded into a single record with the most common DNA and genes. In this record, the V and J calls reflect TCRdb's handling and not the investigators' own analysis. The sample has around 690,000 distinct CDR3 sequences on record, around 20% of them singletons. Of the sample, about 34% is held by the ten largest clones.

Moderately to severely active disease, a Clinical Activity Score of at least 3, a NOSPECS grade of at least 4, and a duration under 3 months were present in ophthalmopathy patients. Exclusion was applied to patients with uncontrolled infections, other autoimmune diseases, pregnancy or lactation. Diagnoses relied on clinical symptoms, serum thyroxine and TRAb, thyroid ultrasound and orbital computed tomography. Ficoll-Paque density gradient centrifugation was used to isolate PBMCs from 9.5 to 10 ml of fresh peripheral blood. Total RNA was extracted using Trizol reagent, and RNA quality was assessed on an Agilent 2100 Bioanalyzer. Broad study findings and their caveats: In validation, the model predicted progression to ophthalmopathy a median of 6.5 months before onset, with about 67% sensitivity and just under 75% specificity. No statistical method was used to set the sample size in advance, and investigators knew the group allocation. Blood samples also contained most of the expanded thyroid clonotypes (frequency above 0.001), which suggests that blood repertoires may reflect thyroid immune responses. Ophthalmopathy was separated from stable hyperthyroidism by a 13 V-J signature model, with around 90% sensitivity and 81% to 82% specificity obtained in cross-validation and 80%/75% obtained in testing.

This sequence was found in a man in his thirties or forties with Graves' ophthalmopathy. The V gene is TRBV11-3 and the J gene is TRBJ2-2; 8 bases in the middle match TRBD1. The sample was blood. The sequenced DNA is TGTGCCAGCAGCTTAGAGACAGGGGCCGACGTCGGCACCGGGGAGCTGTTTTTT. It translates to CASSLETGADVGTGELFF.